The 16 T cell receptor beta chains below were found in one sample sequenced in a study of T cells in Graves' hyperthyroidism and ophthalmopathy (dated by TCRdb to the late 2010s). The library was generated by multiplex PCR. Instrument used: Illumina HiSeq 2000. TCR beta CDR3 regions were amplified from RNA transcripts. For the first round of RT-PCR on the TCR CDR3, the HTBI primer set was used together with the Qiagen OneStep RT-PCR kit. TCRdb reran the public reads through fastp at Q25 and MiXCR, keeping productive beta chains. Each entry is one CDR3 protein sequence, shown with its most common DNA and genes. The sample records 600,000 or so distinct CDR3 sequences, about 14% of which are singletons. In total, the top ten clones hold 7.1% of the sample. The material sequenced was blood. The receptors were gathered from a woman in her late teens or twenties with Graves' ophthalmopathy.

The rearrangement uses TRBV7-9 and TRBJ2-5; 12 bases map to TRBD1. V shed 5 bases and J 0 bases; nucleotides not matched to a gene: 10. The CDR3 is made up of 18 amino acids. CDR1 is SEHNR, CDR2 FQNEAQ, per germline (reference sequence). The CDR3 loop is CASSPRDRGLTYQETQYF. The CDR3 coding sequence is TGTGCCAGCAGCCCCCGGGACAGGGGGCTAACCTACCAAGAGACCCAGTACTTC.

The chain carries TRBV11-3 and TRBJ2-1, with 11 nucleotides matching TRBD2. The junction had 9 bases not matched to a gene; V was cut back by 4 bases and J by 10 bases. The germline V gene has CDR1 SGHNT and CDR2 YENEEA. The CDR3 consists of 15 residues. CDR3 loop: CASSSGSGRDLEQFF. CDR3 nucleotides: TGTGCCAGCAGCTCCGGTAGCGGGAGGGACCTAGAGCAGTTCTTC. Filled out from reference TRBV11-3 and TRBJ2-1, the complete variable domain reads EAGVVQSPRYKIIEKKQPVAFWCNPISGHNTLYWYLQNLGQGPELLIRYENEEAVDDSQLPKDRFSAERLKGVDSTLKIQPAELGDSAVYLCASSSGSGRDLEQFFGPGTRLTVL.

This clonotype was recorded at least ten times. One end of the junction does not line up with germline, which may come from a read error. The chain joins TRBV7-7 to TRBJ2-5; D perhaps matches TRBD1 (6 bases). The CDR3 extends over 15 amino acids. Germline V gene data show CDR1 as SSHAT and CDR2 as FNYEAQ (reference sequence). CDR3 in DNA: TGTGCTAGCAGCTTGTTTGGGGACACACAAGAGACCCAGTACTTC. Its protein product is CASSLFGDTQETQYF.

This clonotype showed up just a few times. This chain connects TRBV6-1 to TRBJ2-3, with TRBD2 as a possible D gene (6 bases). V was cut by 6 bases and J by 2 bases, with 12 bases left in between. Germline CDR1 is MNHNS and CDR2 is SASEGT. CDR3 length equals 14 residues. The CDR3 reads CASRSGPNTDTQYF. The CDR3 region has the DNA TGTGCCAGCAGAAGCGGGCCTAACACAGATACGCAGTATTTT.

This clonotype was recorded many times. The DNA for the CDR3 is TGTGCCAGCAATCCCTTACTAGCGGGAAAGGAGACCCAGTACTTC. Translation gives CASNPLLAGKETQYF. J is TRBJ2-5 and V is TRBV6-1, with 10 bases identical to TRBD2. Germline CDR1 and CDR2: MNHNS and SASEGT. The CDR3 spans 15 residues. V shed 7 bases, J shed 5 bases, and the junction held 10 bases outside the gene matches.

This sequence joins TRBV19 and TRBJ1-1; TRBD1 matches 10 bases. This CDR3 contains 14 residues. Unmatched junction bases numbered 10, after V lost 5 bases and J lost 10 bases. The germline CDR1 and CDR2 sequences are LNHDA and SQIVND (reference sequence). The CDR3 region has the DNA TGTGCCAGTAGTGAAGGGACAGGGGCCTCCGGAGCTTTCTTT. Residues: CASSEGTGASGAFF.

This clonotype appeared many times. The V call is TRBV29-1, the J call TRBJ1-5, with a weak D call TRBD1 (6 bases). The germline V gene encodes CDR1 SQVTM and CDR2 ANQGSEA. The CDR3 contains 13 residues. Trimming shortened V by 0 bases and J by 10 bases, and 13 bases separated the two germline ends. The CDR3 sequence: CSVEERAGGPQHF. The CDR3, as DNA: TGCAGCGTTGAAGAACGTGCCGGGGGCCCCCAGCATTTT.

This clonotype was found many times. The chain combines TRBV6-2 or TRBV6-3 with TRBJ2-5; D might be TRBD1 (6 bases). The CDR3 is made up of 17 amino acids. V was trimmed by 0 bases and J by 1 base, leaving 15 bases between them. The germline V gene encodes CDR1 MNHEY and CDR2 SVGEGT. The CDR3 sequence is CASSYSSPQGPQETQYF. The CDR3 DNA is TGTGCCAGCAGTTACTCGAGCCCCCAGGGGCCCCAAGAGACCCAGTACTTC.

The J gene is TRBJ2-5, the V gene TRBV18; D tentatively reads TRBD1 or TRBD2 (5 bases each). V dropped 0 bases and J dropped 5 bases, with 16 bases sitting between them. The CDR3 is 16 residues long. Germline V gene sequence: CDR1 KGHSH, CDR2 LQKENI. CDR3 nucleotide sequence: TGTGCCAGCTCACCACCGGGTGGACGGGGACCGGAGACCCAGTACTTC. It specifies CASSPPGGRGPETQYF.

The V and J genes are TRBV28 and TRBJ2-5; 10 bases are shared with TRBD2. The length of the CDR3 is 15 residues. The ends lost 5 bases at V and 10 bases at J; junction bases unmatched: 13. Germline-derived CDR1 and CDR2 are MDHEN and SYDVKM. The CDR3: CASSEAGGGGRDQYF. The DNA of the CDR3 is TGTGCCAGCAGTGAAGCGGGAGGGGGGGGGAGGGACCAGTACTTC.

This clonotype was observed at least ten times. This chain joins TRBV7-9 and TRBJ2-1; 12 bases are shared with TRBD2. J gave up 1 base and V 5 bases, and 9 bases lay outside the gene matches. CDR1 and CDR2 (germline): SEHNR, FQNEAQ (reference sequence). The CDR3 is 18 residues long. In DNA, the CDR3 is TGTGCCAGCAGCCACGGACTAGCGGGAAAGGCGTCCTACAATGAGCAGTTCTTC. Its protein product is CASSHGLAGKASYNEQFF.

This clonotype has at least ten counts. The chain links TRBV20-1 to TRBJ2-1; D possibly corresponds to TRBD2 (6 bases). The CDR3 has 15 residues. V was clipped by 6 bases and J by 0 bases, with 15 bases between them. Germline values: CDR1 DFQATT, CDR2 SNEGSKA (reference sequence). CDR3 amino acids: CSAAGSASSYNEQFF. In nucleotides, the CDR3 is TGCAGTGCAGCCGGGAGCGCGAGCTCCTACAATGAGCAGTTCTTC.

This clonotype came up a few times. V and J are TRBV12-3 or TRBV12-4 and TRBJ1-2; a possible D gene is TRBD1 (6 bases). Trimming removed 5 bases from V and 3 bases from J, with 13 bases in between. This CDR3 has 14 amino acids. CDR3 sequence: CASSGGRADYGYTF. For the CDR3, the DNA is TGTGCCAGCAGTGGGGGCAGGGCAGACTATGGCTACACCTTC.

This clonotype has a count of ten or more. The chain links TRBV29-1 to TRBJ1-1; D is uncertain. V lost 4 bases, J lost 1 base, and 7 bases lay in between. The CDR3 totals 12 residues. Germline CDR1 reads SQVTM; CDR2 reads ANQGSEA. CDR3: CSVGDRNTEAFF. DNA for the CDR3: TGCAGCGTTGGAGATCGGAACACTGAAGCTTTCTTT.

The chain couples TRBV12-3 or TRBV12-4 to TRBJ1-1, with D perhaps TRBD1 (5 bases). V gave up 5 bases and J gave up 0 bases, with 16 bases separating them. The CDR3 covers 16 residues. The CDR3 loop is CASSSRTGQMNTEAFF. The DNA for the CDR3 is TGTGCCAGCAGTAGCCGCACGGGGCAAATGAACACTGAAGCTTTCTTT.

This clonotype was counted at least ten times. The CDR3 DNA follows: TGTGCCATCAGGGGACAGGGAATGAACACTGAAGCTTTCTTT. It codes for CAIRGQGMNTEAFF. The chain has TRBV10-3 and TRBJ1-1; 9 nucleotides line up with TRBD1. Trimming took 6 bases from V and 0 from J; bases not matched to a gene: 2. The CDR3 contains 14 residues. The V gene's germline CDR1 is ENHRY and CDR2 SYGVKD.